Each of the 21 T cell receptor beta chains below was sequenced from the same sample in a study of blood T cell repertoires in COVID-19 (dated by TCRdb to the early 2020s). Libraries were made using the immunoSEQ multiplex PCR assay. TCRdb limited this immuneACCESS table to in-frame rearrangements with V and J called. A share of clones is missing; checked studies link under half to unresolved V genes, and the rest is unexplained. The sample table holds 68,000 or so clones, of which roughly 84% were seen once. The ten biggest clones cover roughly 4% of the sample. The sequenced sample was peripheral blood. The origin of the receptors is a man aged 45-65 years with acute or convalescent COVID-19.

Here the CDR3 DNA reads TGTGCCAGCAGTGATATGGTGGCCTATGGCTACACCTTC. Translated, it gives CASSDMVAYGYTF. The chain joins TRBV6-1 to TRBJ1-2, with unresolved D. Germline loops: CDR1 MNHNS, CDR2 SASEGT. The CDR3 runs 13 residues. Trimming took 3 bases from V and 4 from J, leaving 9 bases between them.

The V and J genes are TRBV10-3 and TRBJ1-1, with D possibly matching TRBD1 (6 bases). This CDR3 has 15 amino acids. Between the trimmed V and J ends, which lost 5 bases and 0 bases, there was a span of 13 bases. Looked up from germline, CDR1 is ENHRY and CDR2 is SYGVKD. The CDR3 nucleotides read TGTGCCATCAGTTTACAGGGCTCGATGAACACTGAAGCTTTCTTT. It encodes CAISLQGSMNTEAFF.

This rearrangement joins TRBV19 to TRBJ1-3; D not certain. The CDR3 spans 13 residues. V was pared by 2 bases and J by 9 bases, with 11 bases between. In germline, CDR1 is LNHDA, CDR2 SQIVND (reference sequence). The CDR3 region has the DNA TGTGCCAGTAGTATATCGGGAGCTGGCACCATATATTTT. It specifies CASSISGAGTIYF.

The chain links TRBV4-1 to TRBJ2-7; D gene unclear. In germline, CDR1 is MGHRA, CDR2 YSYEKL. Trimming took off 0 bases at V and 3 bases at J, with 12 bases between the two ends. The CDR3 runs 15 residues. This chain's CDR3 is CASSQDPTRLYEQYF. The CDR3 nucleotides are TGCGCCAGCAGCCAAGATCCTACCCGACTCTACGAGCAGTACTTC.

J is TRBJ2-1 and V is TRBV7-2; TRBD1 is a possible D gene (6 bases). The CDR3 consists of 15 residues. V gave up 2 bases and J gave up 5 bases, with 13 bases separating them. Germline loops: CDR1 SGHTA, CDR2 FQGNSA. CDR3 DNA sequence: TGTGCCAGCAGCTTACAGACAGGCCCCGACAATGAGCAGTTCTTC. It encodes CASSLQTGPDNEQFF.

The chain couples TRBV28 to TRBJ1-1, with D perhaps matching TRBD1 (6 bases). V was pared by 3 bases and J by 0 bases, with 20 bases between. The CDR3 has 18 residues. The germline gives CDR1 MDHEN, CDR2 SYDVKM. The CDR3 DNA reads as TGTGCCAGCAGTTTGTTCGGCCGGATGGGGGCTTTGAACACTGAAGCTTTCTTT. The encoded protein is CASSLFGRMGALNTEAFF.

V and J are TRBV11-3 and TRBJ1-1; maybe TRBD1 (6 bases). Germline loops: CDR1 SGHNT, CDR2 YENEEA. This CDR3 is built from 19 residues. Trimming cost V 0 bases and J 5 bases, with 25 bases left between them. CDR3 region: CASSLDEGNWGPHRTEAFF. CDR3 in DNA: TGTGCCAGCAGCTTAGATGAGGGGAACTGGGGGCCCCATAGGACTGAAGCTTTCTTT.

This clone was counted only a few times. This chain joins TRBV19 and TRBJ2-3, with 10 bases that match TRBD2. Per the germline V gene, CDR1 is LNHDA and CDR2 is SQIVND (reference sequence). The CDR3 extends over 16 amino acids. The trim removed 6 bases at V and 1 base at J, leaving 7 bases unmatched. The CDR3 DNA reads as TGTGCCAGTAGCCCTGGAGGGACTAGCGGCACAGATACGCAGTATTTT. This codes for CASSPGGTSGTDTQYF.

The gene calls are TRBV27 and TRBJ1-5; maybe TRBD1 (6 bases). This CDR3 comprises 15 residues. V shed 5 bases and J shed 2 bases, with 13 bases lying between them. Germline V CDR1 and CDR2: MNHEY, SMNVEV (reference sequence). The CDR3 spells CASSPRGGGNQPQHF. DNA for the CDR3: TGTGCCAGCAGTCCTCGTGGGGGCGGCAATCAGCCCCAGCATTTT.

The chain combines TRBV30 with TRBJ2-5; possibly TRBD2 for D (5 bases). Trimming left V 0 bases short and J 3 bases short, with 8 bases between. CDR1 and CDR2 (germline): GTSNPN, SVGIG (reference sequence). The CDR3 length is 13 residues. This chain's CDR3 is CAWSVWGEETQYF. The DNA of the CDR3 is TGTGCCTGGAGTGTATGGGGAGAAGAGACCCAGTACTTC.

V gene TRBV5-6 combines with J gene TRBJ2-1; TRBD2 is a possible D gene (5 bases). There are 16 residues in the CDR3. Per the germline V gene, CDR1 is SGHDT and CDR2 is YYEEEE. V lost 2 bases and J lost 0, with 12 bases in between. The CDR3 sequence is CASSFGYGISYNEQFF. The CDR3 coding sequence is TGTGCCAGCAGCTTTGGGTACGGGATCTCCTACAATGAGCAGTTCTTC.

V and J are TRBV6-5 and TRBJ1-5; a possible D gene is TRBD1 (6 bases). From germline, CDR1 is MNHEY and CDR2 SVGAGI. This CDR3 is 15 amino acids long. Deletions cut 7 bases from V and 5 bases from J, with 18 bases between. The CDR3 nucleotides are TGTGCCAGCACCCGCCGGGGGGGGCCGGATCAGCCCCAGCATTTT. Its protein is CASTRRGGPDQPQHF.

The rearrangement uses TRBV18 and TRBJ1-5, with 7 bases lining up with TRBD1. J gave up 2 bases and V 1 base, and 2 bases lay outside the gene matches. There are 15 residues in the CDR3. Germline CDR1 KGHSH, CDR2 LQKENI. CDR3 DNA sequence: TGTGCCAGCTCACCACAGGGGGCCGGCAATCAGCCCCAGCATTTT. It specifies CASSPQGAGNQPQHF.

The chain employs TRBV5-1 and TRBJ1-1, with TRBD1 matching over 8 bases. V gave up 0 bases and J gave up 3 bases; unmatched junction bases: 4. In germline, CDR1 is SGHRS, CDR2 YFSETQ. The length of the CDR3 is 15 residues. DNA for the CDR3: TGCGCCAGCAGCTTGGGACAGGGGTGGTACACTGAAGCTTTCTTT. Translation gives CASSLGQGWYTEAFF.

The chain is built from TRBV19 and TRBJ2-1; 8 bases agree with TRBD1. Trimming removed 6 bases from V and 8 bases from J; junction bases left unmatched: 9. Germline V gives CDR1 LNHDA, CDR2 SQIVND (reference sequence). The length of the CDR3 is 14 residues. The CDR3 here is CASRPGQGRDEQFF. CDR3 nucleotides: TGTGCCAGTAGACCCGGACAGGGAAGAGATGAGCAGTTCTTC.

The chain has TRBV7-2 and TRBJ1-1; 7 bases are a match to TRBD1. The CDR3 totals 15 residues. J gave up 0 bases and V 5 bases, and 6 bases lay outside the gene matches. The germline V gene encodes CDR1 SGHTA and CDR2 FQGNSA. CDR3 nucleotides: TGTGCCAGCAGCCAACAGACAGGGCTGAACACTGAAGCTTTCTTT. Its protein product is CASSQQTGLNTEAFF.

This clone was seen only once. CDR3 nucleotides: TGTGCCAGCAGTTATTACAGGGGGCTGAATGAGCAGTTCTTC. Translation gives CASSYYRGLNEQFF. This chain joins TRBV6-5 and TRBJ2-1; 9 positions match TRBD1. The CDR3 is 14 amino acids. J lost 7 bases, V lost 3 bases, and 4 bases had no gene match. Germline V CDR1 and CDR2: MNHEY, SVGAGI.

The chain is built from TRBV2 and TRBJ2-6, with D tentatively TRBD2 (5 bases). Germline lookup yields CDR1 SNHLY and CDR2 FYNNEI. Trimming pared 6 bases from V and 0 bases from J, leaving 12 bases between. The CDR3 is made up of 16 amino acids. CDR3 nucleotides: TGTGCCAGCAGGGAGGTTCTTGGCTCTGGGGCCAACGTCCTGACTTTC. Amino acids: CASREVLGSGANVLTF.

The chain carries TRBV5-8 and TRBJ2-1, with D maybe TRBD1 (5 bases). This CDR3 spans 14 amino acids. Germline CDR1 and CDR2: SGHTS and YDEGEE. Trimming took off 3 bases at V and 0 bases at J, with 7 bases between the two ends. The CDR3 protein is CASSYRTSYNEQFF. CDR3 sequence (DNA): TGTGCCAGCAGCTACAGGACCTCCTACAATGAGCAGTTCTTC.

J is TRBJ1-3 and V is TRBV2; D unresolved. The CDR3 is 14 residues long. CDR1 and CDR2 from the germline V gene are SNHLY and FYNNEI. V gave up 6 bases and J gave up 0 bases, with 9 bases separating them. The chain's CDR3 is CASSVLDSGNTIYF. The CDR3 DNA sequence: TGTGCCAGCAGCGTCTTAGACTCTGGAAACACCATATATTTT.

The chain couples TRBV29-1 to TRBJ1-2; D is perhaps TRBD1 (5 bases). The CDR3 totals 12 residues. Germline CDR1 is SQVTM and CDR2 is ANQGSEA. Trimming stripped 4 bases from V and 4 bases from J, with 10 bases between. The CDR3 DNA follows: TGCAGCGTTGCGGAGGGGACCTATGGCTACACCTTC. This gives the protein CSVAEGTYGYTF.